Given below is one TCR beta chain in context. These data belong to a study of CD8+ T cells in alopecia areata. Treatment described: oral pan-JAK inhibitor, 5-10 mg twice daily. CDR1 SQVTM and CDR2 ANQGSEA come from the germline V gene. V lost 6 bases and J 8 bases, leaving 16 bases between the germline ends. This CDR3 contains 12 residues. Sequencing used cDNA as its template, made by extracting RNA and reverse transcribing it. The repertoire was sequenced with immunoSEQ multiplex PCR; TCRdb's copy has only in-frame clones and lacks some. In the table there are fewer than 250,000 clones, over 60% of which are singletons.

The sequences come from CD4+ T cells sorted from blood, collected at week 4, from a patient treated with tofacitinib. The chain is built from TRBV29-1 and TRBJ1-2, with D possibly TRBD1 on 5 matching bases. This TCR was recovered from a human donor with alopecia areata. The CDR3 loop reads CSVRGTDYGYTF. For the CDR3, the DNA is TGCAGCGTGAGAGGGACTGATTACGGCTACACCTTC.